Listed below are T cell receptor beta chains from one sample, sequenced in a study of blood T cell repertoires in COVID-19. Measured with immunoSEQ multiplex PCR; TCRdb has only the in-frame clones, and not every one. The table shows 130,000 to 150,000 clones, with around 76% occurring only once. Sequenced input: peripheral blood. The receptors shown here come from a man aged 60 to 75 with acute or convalescent COVID-19. CDR3s include the opening cysteine and the closing phenylalanine or tryptophan. D genes are given only for firm matches. The size of a clone is reported for some rows only, either as once, few or many, or as a class for expanded clones.

v_gene	len	d_gene	j_gene	abundance	CDR3nt	CDR3aa
TRBV19	14	.	TRBJ2-3	.	TGTGCCAGTAGTATAGGGCTGAGCACAGATACGCAGTATTTT	CASSIGLSTDTQYF
TRBV12-5	13	.	TRBJ2-5	once	TGTGCTAGTGGTTTAGAGGGGGGGGAGACCCAGTACTTC	CASGLEGGETQYF
TRBV18	13	.	TRBJ2-7	.	TGTGCCAGCTCACCACCCGGGGGCTACGAGCAGTACTTC	CASSPPGGYEQYF
TRBV27	17	TRBD2	TRBJ2-5	once	TGTGCCAGCAGTTTAATCGGGACTAGCGGGACCCAAGAGACCCAGTACTTC	CASSLIGTSGTQETQYF
TRBV10-1	14	.	TRBJ2-2	once	TGCGCCAGCAGTGTGGGGGGAAGAACCGGGGAGCTGTTTTTT	CASSVGGRTGELFF
TRBV10-3	16	TRBD1	TRBJ2-5	.	TGTGCCATCAGTGAGGCGCCGGGACAGGGTTGGGAGACCCAGTACTTC	CAISEAPGQGWETQYF
TRBV6-5	14	.	TRBJ2-3	.	TGTGCCAGCAGTAGAACTAGAGACACAGATACGCAGTATTTT	CASSRTRDTDTQYF
TRBV3-1/TRBV3-2	13	TRBD2	TRBJ2-7	few	TGTGCTGTAGGGACTAGTTCGCACTACGAGCAGTACTTC	CAVGTSSHYEQYF
TRBV6-5	12	.	TRBJ2-1	.	TGTGCCAGCAGTAGGCAGGACAATGAGCAGTTCTTC	CASSRQDNEQFF
TRBV7-9	17	.	TRBJ2-1	.	TGTGCCAGCACAGGGACAGCCGGGACTCGGGGCTACAATGAGCAGTTCTTC	CASTGTAGTRGYNEQFF
TRBV19	14	.	TRBJ1-2	.	TGTGCCAGCAGCCCAGGACAGTCTGCTTATGGCTACACCTTC	CASSPGQSAYGYTF
TRBV6-2/TRBV6-3	15	.	TRBJ2-7	.	TGTGCCAGCAGTTCCGGGACACGGCACGGGGACGAGCAGTACTTC	CASSSGTRHGDEQYF
TRBV30	15	TRBD1	TRBJ1-2	.	TGTGCCTGGAGTGCTGGACAGGTTCGGCGCTATGGCTACACCTTC	CAWSAGQVRRYGYTF